These T cell receptor beta chains were read from a single sample in a study of blood T cell repertoires in COVID-19. Profiled with immunoSEQ multiplex PCR; TCRdb holds only in-frame clones, not every one. Of around 78,000 clones listed, around nine tenths are singletons. Sample: PBMCs or T cells enriched from blood (not recorded which). The receptors come from a woman aged 45-65 years with acute COVID-19. Both conserved end residues are part of each CDR3. D genes are given only for firm matches. Size tells how often a clone was seen (once, few, many) or the class of an expanded clone, and some rows leave it out.

V gene	D gene	J gene	clone size	CDR3 protein	CDR3 DNA
TRBV5-1	TRBD1	TRBJ2-5	-	CASSLSGTGGRETQYF	TGCGCCAGCAGCTTATCCGGGACAGGGGGACGGGAGACCCAGTACTTC
TRBV30	-	TRBJ1-2	-	CAWSHSIINYGYTF	TGTGCCTGGAGTCACTCGATCATTAACTATGGCTACACCTTC
TRBV7-6	-	TRBJ2-2	-	CASSVTAGWTGELFF	TGTGCCAGCAGCGTAACGGCAGGGTGGACCGGGGAGCTGTTTTTT
TRBV4-1	TRBD2	TRBJ2-2	-	CASSQDTSGIYHTGELFF	TGCGCCAGCAGCCAAGATACTAGCGGGATATACCACACCGGGGAGCTGTTTTTT
TRBV19	TRBD1	TRBJ1-1	-	CASSILGRETGDTEAFF	TGTGCCAGTAGTATTTTGGGCCGTGAGACAGGGGACACTGAAGCTTTCTTT
TRBV30	TRBD1	TRBJ1-3	-	CAWTIRGISGNTIYF	TGTGCCTGGACAATCAGGGGGATCTCTGGAAACACCATATATTTT
TRBV11-2	-	TRBJ1-2	-	CASSLDQGVGYTF	TGTGCCAGCAGCTTAGATCAAGGGGTAGGCTACACCTTC
TRBV2	TRBD1	TRBJ2-7	-	CASRRSGTGPYEQYF	TGTGCCAGCCGCAGATCCGGGACAGGACCCTACGAGCAGTACTTC
TRBV6-5	-	TRBJ1-5	-	CASRQDKEGNRPQHF	TGTGCCAGCAGGCAGGATAAGGAGGGGAATAGGCCCCAGCATTTT
TRBV7-2	TRBD2	TRBJ2-1	-	CASSTRTSGSPHSYNEQFF	TGTGCCAGCAGCACGAGGACTAGCGGGAGCCCCCACTCCTACAATGAGCAGTTCTTC
TRBV9	-	TRBJ1-2	-	CASSLRGGGRGDYGYTF	TGTGCCAGCAGCCTCCGCGGGGGGGGGCGCGGTGACTATGGCTACACCTTC
TRBV2	TRBD1	TRBJ1-6	-	CASSPDRGRHSPLHF	TGTGCCAGCAGCCCCGACAGGGGACGACACTCACCCCTCCACTTT
TRBV20-1	TRBD1	TRBJ1-3	-	CSAIQGQAYF	TGCAGTGCCATCCAGGGACAGGCGTATTTT
TRBV2	TRBD1	TRBJ1-1	-	CASSRSGTGNTEAFF	TGTGCCAGCAGTCGCTCCGGGACAGGAAACACTGAAGCTTTCTTT
TRBV28	TRBD1	TRBJ1-2	-	CASSWDRTDYGYTF	TGTGCCAGCAGCTGGGACAGGACAGACTATGGCTACACCTTC
TRBV15	TRBD2	TRBJ2-1	-	CATSRDRRTSEYNEQFF	TGTGCCACCAGCAGAGATCGAAGGACTAGCGAGTACAATGAGCAGTTCTTC
TRBV5-1	TRBD1	TRBJ1-2	-	CASSFGQGASGYTF	TGCGCCAGCAGCTTCGGACAGGGGGCGTCTGGCTACACCTTC
TRBV5-4	TRBD1	TRBJ2-7	-	CASSRGQGYDEQYF	TGTGCCAGCAGCCGGGGACAGGGTTATGACGAGCAGTACTTC
TRBV7-8	TRBD1	TRBJ1-5	-	CASSVNRGGNQPQHF	TGTGCCAGCAGCGTCAACAGGGGCGGCAATCAGCCCCAGCATTTT
TRBV5-1	-	TRBJ1-2	-	CASSLAQEPYGYTF	TGCGCCAGCAGCTTGGCACAGGAACCCTATGGCTACACCTTC
TRBV15	-	TRBJ1-3	-	CATSRDAGGVGNTIYF	TGTGCCACCAGCAGAGATGCGGGGGGCGTCGGAAACACCATATATTTT
TRBV5-4	TRBD2	TRBJ2-7	few	CASSPGLADYEQYF	TGTGCCAGCAGCCCGGGACTAGCGGACTACGAGCAGTACTTC
TRBV7-6	-	TRBJ2-1	-	CASSLIAGPYNEQFF	TGTGCCAGCAGCTTAATTGCGGGACCCTACAATGAGCAGTTCTTC
TRBV5-5	TRBD2	TRBJ2-3	-	CASSLDRGRADTQYF	TGTGCCAGCAGCTTGGATCGCGGGAGGGCAGATACGCAGTATTTT
TRBV18	TRBD2	TRBJ2-1	-	CASSERLAGLYNEQFF	TGTGCCAGCTCAGAAAGACTAGCGGGACTCTACAATGAGCAGTTCTTC
TRBV5-5	-	TRBJ1-2	-	CASSLAVSQGHGYTF	TGTGCCAGCAGCTTGGCCGTATCTCAGGGCCATGGCTACACCTTC
TRBV18	TRBD1	TRBJ1-6	-	CASSPGQVNSPLHF	TGTGCCAGCTCACCGGGACAGGTTAATTCACCCCTCCACTTT
TRBV30	-	TRBJ1-1	-	CAWRDSGKPEAFF	TGTGCCTGGAGAGACAGTGGTAAACCTGAAGCTTTCTTT
TRBV18	-	TRBJ1-3	-	CASSSAVDSGNTIYF	TGTGCCAGCTCATCAGCGGTAGACTCTGGAAACACCATATATTTT
TRBV3-1/TRBV3-2	TRBD1	TRBJ2-7	-	CASSTRTGGADEQYF	TGTGCCAGCAGCACCCGGACAGGGGGCGCGGACGAGCAGTACTTC
TRBV7-8	-	TRBJ1-5	once	CASSPLSYQPQHF	TGTGCCAGCAGCCCCCTATCGTATCAGCCCCAGCATTTT
TRBV9	-	TRBJ1-6	-	CASSVGSGLGSPLHF	TGTGCCAGCAGCGTCGGATCAGGGTTGGGCTCACCCCTCCACTTT
TRBV11-3	-	TRBJ2-3	-	CASSLGITDTQYF	TGTGCCAGCAGCTTGGGCATCACAGATACGCAGTATTTT
TRBV6-5	TRBD1	TRBJ1-1	-	CASSPRQGRVPEAFF	TGTGCCAGCAGTCCTCGACAGGGGCGGGTTCCAGAAGCTTTCTTT
TRBV5-1	-	TRBJ2-7	-	CASSLDRDPYEQYF	TGCGCCAGCAGCTTGGACAGGGATCCCTACGAGCAGTACTTC
TRBV27	TRBD2	TRBJ2-7	-	CASKTSGYEQYF	TGTGCCAGCAAGACTAGCGGTTACGAGCAGTACTTC
TRBV2	TRBD1	TRBJ2-5	once	CASSVGQGGQETQYF	TGTGCCAGCAGTGTGGGACAGGGAGGGCAAGAGACCCAGTACTTC
TRBV5-1	TRBD1	TRBJ1-6	-	CASSPRQGANSPLHF	TGCGCCAGCAGCCCAAGACAGGGGGCAAATTCACCCCTCCACTTT
TRBV7-2	-	TRBJ2-2	-	CASSLEGVLYTGELFF	TGTGCCAGCAGCTTAGAAGGGGTTTTGTACACCGGGGAGCTGTTTTTT
TRBV6-1	-	TRBJ1-2	-	CASSDPIRSGPLRYGYTF	TGTGCCAGCAGTGACCCAATTCGATCAGGCCCATTACGGTATGGCTACACCTTC
TRBV6-4	-	TRBJ2-2	few	CASSRQNTGELFF	TGTGCCAGCAGTCGACAGAACACCGGGGAGCTGTTTTTT
TRBV11-2	-	TRBJ2-1	-	CASSLDLGRQFF	TGTGCCAGCAGCTTAGATCTCGGTAGGCAGTTCTTC
TRBV5-1	-	TRBJ2-3	once	CASSLRTQNTDTQYF	TGCGCCAGCAGCTTGCGGACACAGAATACAGATACGCAGTATTTT
TRBV11-3	-	TRBJ1-1	-	CASSSRGGTEAFF	TGTGCCAGCAGCTCCCGAGGGGGTACTGAAGCTTTCTTT
TRBV5-1	TRBD2	TRBJ2-7	once	CASSLAGSGSEQYF	TGCGCCAGCAGCCTGGCGGGGAGCGGGAGCGAGCAGTACTTC
TRBV27	-	TRBJ2-2	-	CASMFGKGTGELFF	TGTGCCAGCATGTTCGGGAAAGGAACCGGGGAGCTGTTTTTT
TRBV6-4	TRBD2	TRBJ2-1	-	CASSIAGANNEQFF	TGTGCCAGCAGTATAGCGGGAGCGAACAATGAGCAGTTCTTC
TRBV7-9	-	TRBJ1-1	-	CASTRVPNTEAFF	TGTGCCAGCACCCGGGTACCTAACACTGAAGCTTTCTTT
TRBV15	TRBD1	TRBJ2-6	-	CATSTDRVSGANVLTF	TGTGCCACCAGTACGGACAGGGTATCTGGGGCCAACGTCCTGACTTTC
TRBV18	-	TRBJ1-2	-	CASSPDSAYGYTF	TGTGCCAGCTCACCTGACAGTGCGTATGGCTACACCTTC
TRBV7-9	TRBD2	TRBJ2-1	-	CASSPGGGNEQFF	TGTGCCAGCAGCCCCGGGGGGGGGAATGAGCAGTTCTTC